This TCR beta chain was observed in a study of blood T cell dynamics during melanoma immunotherapy. Only in-frame clones appear in the TCRdb table, and some are missing; sequencing was by immunoSEQ multiplex PCR. The table includes 14,000 or so clones, 85% to 90% detected once. This CDR3 has 17 amino acids. The ends lost 5 bases at V and 4 bases at J; junction bases unmatched: 9. The V gene's germline CDR1 is SEHNR and CDR2 FQNEAQ (reference sequence). Time point noted: pre-treatment baseline. The J gene is TRBJ2-3, the V gene TRBV7-9; 13 nucleotides align to TRBD2. Sequences were derived from blood, sampled from a patient treated with checkpoint blockade. The clonotype was recovered from a human donor with melanoma. The CDR3 coding sequence is TGTGCCAGCAGCCTTACTAGCGGGGGGGCCCGCGCAGATACGCAGTATTTT. Its protein is CASSLTSGGARADTQYF.